This TCR beta chain was captured by sequencing in a study of cytomegalovirus exposure and HLA in healthy donors. Primers: 60 Vbeta forward and 13 Jbeta reverse. Some clones are missing from TCRdb's copy, which holds only in-frame ones; the method was immunoSEQ multiplex PCR. The sample has approximately 170,000 clones, 65% to 85% seen once. V dropped 4 bases and J dropped 8; count of bases not matched to a gene: 16. This CDR3 has 16 amino acids. Germline values: CDR1 GTSNPN, CDR2 SVGIG (reference sequence). This sequence joins TRBV30 and TRBJ1-4, with TRBD1 matching 7 bases. This receptor was taken from a woman aged 40 to 50 in good health and CMV-seropositive. Sequenced material: PBMCs. CDR3 amino acids: CAWTYPLAGGSEKLFF. The CDR3 DNA reads TGTGCCTGGACCTACCCCCTGGCAGGGGGTAGCGAAAAACTGTTTTTT.